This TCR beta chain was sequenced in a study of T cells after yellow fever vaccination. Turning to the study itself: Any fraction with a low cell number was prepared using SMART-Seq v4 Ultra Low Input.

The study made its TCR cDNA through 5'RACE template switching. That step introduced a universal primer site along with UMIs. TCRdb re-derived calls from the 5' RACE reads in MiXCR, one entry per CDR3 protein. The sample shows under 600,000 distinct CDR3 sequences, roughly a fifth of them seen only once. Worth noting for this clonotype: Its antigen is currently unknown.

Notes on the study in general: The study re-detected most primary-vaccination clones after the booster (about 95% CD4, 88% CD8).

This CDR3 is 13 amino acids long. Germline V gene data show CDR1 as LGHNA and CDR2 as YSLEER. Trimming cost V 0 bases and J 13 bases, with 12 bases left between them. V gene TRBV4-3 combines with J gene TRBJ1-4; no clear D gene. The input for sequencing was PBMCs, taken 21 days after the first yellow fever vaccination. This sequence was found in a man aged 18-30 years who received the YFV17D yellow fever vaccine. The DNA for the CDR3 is TGCGCCAGCAGCCAAGATCGCGACAAGGCACTGTTTTTT. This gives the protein CASSQDRDKALFF.